This T cell receptor beta chain was sequenced during a study of T cell responses to AZD1222 COVID-19 vaccine. Study-wide points: Repertoire sampling happened only post peak T cell response. The study identified only six AZD1222 recipients as seropositive at baseline.

Sequenced by immunoSEQ multiplex PCR; TCRdb stores in-frame clones only, minus some. The sample has some 150,000 clones; roughly 90% are singletons. On this clone: Its antigen is not known.

Sequencing used peripheral blood, obtained 28 days after the second AZD1222 dose. The sequence was obtained from an adult who received the AZD1222 COVID-19 vaccine.

The chain's CDR3 is CASTQEVTGELFF. DNA for the CDR3: TGTGCCAGCACCCAAGAAGTAACCGGGGAGCTGTTTTTT. The chain couples TRBV2 to TRBJ2-2; D not certain. This CDR3 comprises 13 residues. V was cut by 7 bases and J by 5 bases, with 11 bases left in between. Looked up from germline, CDR1 is SNHLY and CDR2 is FYNNEI.